Listed below are T cell receptor beta chains from one sample, sequenced in a study of monozygotic twins with inflammatory bowel disease. From its re-call of the 5' RACE reads, TCRdb lists each CDR3 protein once, without DNA. Its listing shows roughly 320,000 distinct CDR3 sequences. Sequenced input: blood. All receptors come from a human donor with ulcerative colitis or Crohn's disease, or a healthy co-twin of an affected twin (not recorded which). CDR3s include the opening cysteine and the closing phenylalanine or tryptophan.

CDR3 protein: CASRTNDREPGNTIYF
V gene: TRBV7-9
J gene: TRBJ1-3

CDR3 protein: CASRPTDGLVRTIYF
V gene: TRBV5-1
J gene: TRBJ1-3

CDR3 protein: CASSQEPGHADYNEQFF
V gene: TRBV4-3
J gene: TRBJ2-1

CDR3 protein: CASSPRWGADGYTF
V gene: TRBV7-2
J gene: TRBJ1-2

CDR3 protein: CASSLGGRARETQYF
V gene: TRBV7-8
J gene: TRBJ2-5

CDR3 protein: CASSPPRGARNEQFF
V gene: TRBV7-2
J gene: TRBJ2-1

CDR3 protein: CASKRGSTAYEQYF
V gene: TRBV6-2/TRBV6-3
J gene: TRBJ2-7

CDR3 protein: CASSLEGYSNQPQHF
V gene: TRBV5-1
J gene: TRBJ1-5

CDR3 protein: CASTPVDSYEQYF
V gene: TRBV11-2
J gene: TRBJ2-7

CDR3 protein: CSALNSGTSTDTQYF
V gene: TRBV20-1
J gene: TRBJ2-3

CDR3 protein: CSATGLAGAAYNEQFF
V gene: TRBV20-1
J gene: TRBJ2-1

CDR3 protein: CASSLRAHDTGELFF
V gene: TRBV7-3
J gene: TRBJ2-2

CDR3 protein: CANSSTTNYGYTF
V gene: TRBV7-9
J gene: TRBJ1-2

CDR3 protein: CASSPPGNEQYF
V gene: TRBV18
J gene: TRBJ2-7

CDR3 protein: CASSPTGGVNTGELFF
V gene: TRBV7-7
J gene: TRBJ2-2

CDR3 protein: CASSFSGSGNEQFF
V gene: TRBV12-3/TRBV12-4
J gene: TRBJ2-1

CDR3 protein: CASSFTGLRVDIQYF
V gene: TRBV12-3/TRBV12-4
J gene: TRBJ2-4

CDR3 protein: CASSLGFRGEQYF
V gene: TRBV5-6
J gene: TRBJ2-7

CDR3 protein: CASSRRDRGLGELFF
V gene: TRBV12-3/TRBV12-4
J gene: TRBJ2-2

CDR3 protein: CASSPDSIGTGELFF
V gene: TRBV5-1
J gene: TRBJ2-2

CDR3 protein: CASSQEVLAGSTDTQYF
V gene: TRBV3-1
J gene: TRBJ2-3

CDR3 protein: CASRKDRALAEAFF
V gene: TRBV4-3
J gene: TRBJ1-1

CDR3 protein: CASSVGGGDADTQYF
V gene: TRBV7-7
J gene: TRBJ2-3

CDR3 protein: CASSYSGGTPNYGYTF
V gene: TRBV6-5
J gene: TRBJ1-2

CDR3 protein: CASSLGTDLSYNEQFF
V gene: TRBV4-3
J gene: TRBJ2-1

CDR3 protein: CASSLSSTGAANEQFF
V gene: TRBV7-9
J gene: TRBJ2-1

CDR3 protein: CASRGRGLGDTQYF
V gene: TRBV6-1
J gene: TRBJ2-3

CDR3 protein: CASSPNRAGILHGELFF
V gene: TRBV12-3/TRBV12-4
J gene: TRBJ2-2

CDR3 protein: CASSLVKGGGEKLFF
V gene: TRBV27
J gene: TRBJ1-4

CDR3 protein: CSAGWTAQKQYF
V gene: TRBV20-1
J gene: TRBJ2-7

CDR3 protein: CASSLDRVPHSPLHF
V gene: TRBV7-2
J gene: TRBJ1-6

CDR3 protein: CSARQLAGGLTDTQYF
V gene: TRBV20-1
J gene: TRBJ2-3

CDR3 protein: CASSQEAPTLGEQYF
V gene: TRBV3-1
J gene: TRBJ2-7

CDR3 protein: CASSHQGPQETQYF
V gene: TRBV11-2
J gene: TRBJ2-5

CDR3 protein: CSARLAGSGSQYF
V gene: TRBV20-1
J gene: TRBJ2-5

CDR3 protein: CASSVDEGWGYEQYF
V gene: TRBV9
J gene: TRBJ2-7

CDR3 protein: CASSPAESSYEQYF
V gene: TRBV18
J gene: TRBJ2-7

CDR3 protein: CASTGQGNSPLHF
V gene: TRBV5-1
J gene: TRBJ1-6

CDR3 protein: CASRIPDTGGYIF
V gene: TRBV7-2
J gene: TRBJ1-2

CDR3 protein: CASSYGQDTQETQYF
V gene: TRBV4-3
J gene: TRBJ2-5

CDR3 protein: CSGGAYDNEQFF
V gene: TRBV29-1
J gene: TRBJ2-1

CDR3 protein: CASSLSIGPYSYNEQFF
V gene: TRBV5-6
J gene: TRBJ2-1

CDR3 protein: CASSLEIGPGDEQFF
V gene: TRBV7-9
J gene: TRBJ2-1

CDR3 protein: CATSREYRDRGLWEQYF
V gene: TRBV15
J gene: TRBJ2-7

CDR3 protein: CASSTGTGMGALHF
V gene: TRBV7-9
J gene: TRBJ1-6

CDR3 protein: CASSRKTGASHEQFF
V gene: TRBV7-7
J gene: TRBJ2-1

CDR3 protein: CASSLVVRSNTGELFF
V gene: TRBV5-1
J gene: TRBJ2-2

CDR3 protein: CASSQGTWNSNQPQHF
V gene: TRBV4-3
J gene: TRBJ1-5